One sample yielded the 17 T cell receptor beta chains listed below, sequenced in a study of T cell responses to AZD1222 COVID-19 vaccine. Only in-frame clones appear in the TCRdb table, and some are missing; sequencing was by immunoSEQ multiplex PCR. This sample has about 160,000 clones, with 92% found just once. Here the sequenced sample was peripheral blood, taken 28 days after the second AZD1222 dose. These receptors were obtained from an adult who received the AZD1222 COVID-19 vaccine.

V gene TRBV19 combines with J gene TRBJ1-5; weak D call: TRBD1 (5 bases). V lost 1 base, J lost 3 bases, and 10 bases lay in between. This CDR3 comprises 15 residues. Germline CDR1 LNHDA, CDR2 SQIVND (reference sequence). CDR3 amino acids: CASSIGGFDNQPQHF. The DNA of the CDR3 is TGTGCCAGTAGTATAGGGGGGTTTGACAATCAGCCCCAGCATTTT.

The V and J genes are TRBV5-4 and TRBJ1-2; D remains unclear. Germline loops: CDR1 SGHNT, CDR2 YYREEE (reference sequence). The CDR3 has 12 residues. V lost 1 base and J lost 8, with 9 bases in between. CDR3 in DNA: TGTGCCAGCAGCTTGTCAGGTACAGGCTACACCTTC. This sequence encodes CASSLSGTGYTF.

CDR3 nucleotide sequence: TGTGCCAGCAGTTCCGGCCAACTACGAGAGCAGTACTTC. Translating it yields CASSSGQLREQYF. V and J are TRBV12-3 or TRBV12-4 and TRBJ2-7; D unresolved. The germline V and J ends were trimmed by 4 bases and 7 bases, with 14 bases remaining between them. This CDR3 spans 13 amino acids.

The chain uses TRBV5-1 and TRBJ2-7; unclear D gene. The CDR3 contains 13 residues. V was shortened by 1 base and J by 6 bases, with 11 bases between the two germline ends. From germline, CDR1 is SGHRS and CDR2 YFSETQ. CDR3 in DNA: TGCGCCAGCAGCTTGATAGAGAAAGGCGAGCAGTACTTC. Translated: CASSLIEKGEQYF.

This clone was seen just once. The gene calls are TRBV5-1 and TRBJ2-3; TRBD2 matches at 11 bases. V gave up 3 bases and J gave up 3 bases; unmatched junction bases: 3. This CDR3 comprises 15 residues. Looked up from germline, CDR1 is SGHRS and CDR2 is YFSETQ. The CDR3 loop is CASSSLAGGTDTQYF. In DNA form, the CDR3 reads TGCGCCAGCAGCTCATTAGCGGGAGGGACAGATACGCAGTATTTT.

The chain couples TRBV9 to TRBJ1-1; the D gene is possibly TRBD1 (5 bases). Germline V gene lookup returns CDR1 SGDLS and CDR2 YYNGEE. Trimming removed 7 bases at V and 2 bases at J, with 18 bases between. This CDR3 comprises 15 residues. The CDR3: CASGYLGQPNTEAFF. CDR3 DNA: TGTGCCAGCGGATATCTGGGGCAGCCTAACACTGAAGCTTTCTTT.

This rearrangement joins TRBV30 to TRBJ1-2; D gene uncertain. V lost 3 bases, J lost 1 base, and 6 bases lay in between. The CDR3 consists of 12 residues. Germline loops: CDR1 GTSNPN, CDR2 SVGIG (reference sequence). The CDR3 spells CAWRGRNYGYTF. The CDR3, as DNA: TGTGCCTGGAGAGGGCGTAACTATGGCTACACCTTC.

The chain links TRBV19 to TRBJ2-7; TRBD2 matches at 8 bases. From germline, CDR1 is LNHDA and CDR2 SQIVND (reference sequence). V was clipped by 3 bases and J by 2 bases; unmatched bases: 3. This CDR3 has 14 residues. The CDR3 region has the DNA TGTGCCAGTAGTATTGGGACTAGGGCCTACGAGCAGTACTTC. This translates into CASSIGTRAYEQYF. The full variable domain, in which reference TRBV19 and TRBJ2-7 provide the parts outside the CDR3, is DGGITQSPKYLFRKEGQNVTLSCEQNLNHDAMYWYRQDPGQGLRLIYYSQIVNDFQKGDIAEGYSVSREKKESFPLTVTSAQKNPTAFYLCASSIGTRAYEQYFGPGTRLTVT.

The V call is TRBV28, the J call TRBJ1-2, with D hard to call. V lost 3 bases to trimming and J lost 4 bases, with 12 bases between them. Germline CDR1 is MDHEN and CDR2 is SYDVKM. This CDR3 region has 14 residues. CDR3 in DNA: TGTGCCAGCAGTTTCCCGGGGAGAAGCTATGGCTACACCTTC. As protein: CASSFPGRSYGYTF.

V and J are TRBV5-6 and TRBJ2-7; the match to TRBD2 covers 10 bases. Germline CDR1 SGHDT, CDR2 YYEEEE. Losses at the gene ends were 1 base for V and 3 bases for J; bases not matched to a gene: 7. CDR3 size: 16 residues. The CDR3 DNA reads TGTGCCAGCAGCTTGCAGCGGGAGGGCGGGATCTACGAGCAGTACTTC. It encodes CASSLQREGGIYEQYF.

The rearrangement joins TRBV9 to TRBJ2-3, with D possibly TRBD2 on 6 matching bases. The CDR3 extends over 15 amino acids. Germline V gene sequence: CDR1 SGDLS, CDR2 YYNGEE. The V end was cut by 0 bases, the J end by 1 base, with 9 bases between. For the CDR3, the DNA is TGTGCCAGCAGCGTAGCGGACTACGGCACAGATACGCAGTATTTT. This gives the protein CASSVADYGTDTQYF. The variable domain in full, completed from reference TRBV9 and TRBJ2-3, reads DSGVTQTPKHLITATGQRVTLRCSPRSGDLSVYWYQQSLDQGLQFLIQYYNGEERAKGNILERFSAQQFPDLHSELNLSSLELGDSALYFCASSVADYGTDTQYFGPGTRLTVL.

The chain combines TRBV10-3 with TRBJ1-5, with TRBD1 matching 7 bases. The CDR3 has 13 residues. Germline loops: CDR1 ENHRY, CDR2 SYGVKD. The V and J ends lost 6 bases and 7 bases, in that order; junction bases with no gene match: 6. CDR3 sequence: CAIRGQVDQPQHF. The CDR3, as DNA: TGTGCCATCAGAGGACAGGTCGACCAGCCCCAGCATTTT.

Here the CDR3 reads CASSSTASNQPQHF. CDR3 in DNA: TGTGCCAGCAGTTCGACCGCTAGCAATCAGCCCCAGCATTTT. V is TRBV3-1 (or the pseudogene TRBV3-2) and J is TRBJ1-5; no firm D call. The CDR3 runs to 14 residues. V lost 6 bases to trimming and J lost 0 bases, with 9 bases between them. Germline CDR1 is LGHDT and CDR2 is YNNKEL (reference sequence).

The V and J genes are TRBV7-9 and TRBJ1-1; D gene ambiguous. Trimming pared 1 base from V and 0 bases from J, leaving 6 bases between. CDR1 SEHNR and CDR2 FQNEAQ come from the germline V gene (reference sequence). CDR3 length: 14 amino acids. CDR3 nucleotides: TGTGCCAGCAGCTTAGGGACGATGAACACTGAAGCTTTCTTT. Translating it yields CASSLGTMNTEAFF.

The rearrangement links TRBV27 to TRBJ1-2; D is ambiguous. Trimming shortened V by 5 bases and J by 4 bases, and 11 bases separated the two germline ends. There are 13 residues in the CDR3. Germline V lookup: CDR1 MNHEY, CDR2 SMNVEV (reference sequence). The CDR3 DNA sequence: TGTGCCAGCAGTCGATCCGGCCTCTATGGCTACACCTTC. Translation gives CASSRSGLYGYTF.

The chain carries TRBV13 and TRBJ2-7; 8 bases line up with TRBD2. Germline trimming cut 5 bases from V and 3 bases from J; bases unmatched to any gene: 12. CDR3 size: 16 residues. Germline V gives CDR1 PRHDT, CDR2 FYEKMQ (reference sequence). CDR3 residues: CASSLNSAGARYEQYF. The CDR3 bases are TGTGCCAGCAGCCTCAACTCAGCGGGAGCCCGCTACGAGCAGTACTTC.

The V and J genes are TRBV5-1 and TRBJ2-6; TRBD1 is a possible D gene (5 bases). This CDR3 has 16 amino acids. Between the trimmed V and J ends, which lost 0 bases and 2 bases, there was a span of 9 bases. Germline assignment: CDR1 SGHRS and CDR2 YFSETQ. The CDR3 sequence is CASSLGTSPGANVLTF. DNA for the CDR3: TGCGCCAGCAGCTTGGGGACATCCCCTGGGGCCAACGTCCTGACTTTC.